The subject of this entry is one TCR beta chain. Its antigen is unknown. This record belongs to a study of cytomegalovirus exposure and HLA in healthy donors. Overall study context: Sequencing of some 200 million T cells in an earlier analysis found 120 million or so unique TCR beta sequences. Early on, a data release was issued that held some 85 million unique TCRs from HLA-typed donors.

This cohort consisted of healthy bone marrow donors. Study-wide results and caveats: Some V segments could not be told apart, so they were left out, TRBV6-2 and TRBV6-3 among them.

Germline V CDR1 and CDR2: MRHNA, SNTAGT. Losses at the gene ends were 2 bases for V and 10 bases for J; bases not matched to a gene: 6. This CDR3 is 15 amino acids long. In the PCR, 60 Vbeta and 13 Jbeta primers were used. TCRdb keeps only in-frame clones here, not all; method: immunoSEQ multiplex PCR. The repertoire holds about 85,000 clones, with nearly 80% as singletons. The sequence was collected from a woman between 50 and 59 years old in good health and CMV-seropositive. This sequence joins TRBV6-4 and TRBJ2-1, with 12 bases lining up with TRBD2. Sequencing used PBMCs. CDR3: CASSDSSSGGDEQFF. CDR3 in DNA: TGTGCCAGCAGTGACAGTTCTAGCGGGGGGGACGAGCAGTTCTTC.